A selection of T cell receptor beta chains follows, all from one sample in a study of Ad26.COV2.S vaccination and SARS-CoV-2 variants. Sequencing used immunoSEQ multiplex PCR; TCRdb keeps in-frame clones, though not all of them. The sample lists about 330,000 clones; roughly 90% were seen once. Source: peripheral blood, taken in a trial of Ad26.COV2.S vaccine versus placebo. All receptors come from a person between 18 and 65 years old who received the Ad26.COV2.S COVID-19 vaccine or a placebo. The CDR3 runs from the conserved cysteine through the conserved F or W. Each record gives: V gene, clone size, J gene, D gene, CDR3 protein. A D gene is named only where the DNA matches it firmly. Expanded clones are given a class, and other clones once, few, many or no size at all.

TRBV14	.	TRBJ1-1	.	CASSQVPGNTEAFF
TRBV27	.	TRBJ2-1	TRBD2	CASSSAGGPRREQFF
TRBV20-1	.	TRBJ2-1	.	CSASRGQDNEQFF
TRBV6-2/TRBV6-3	once	TRBJ1-5	.	CASSYSGVKSDQPQHF
TRBV6-2/TRBV6-3	.	TRBJ1-2	.	CASSQTIANYGYTF
TRBV7-9	.	TRBJ2-5	.	CASSLGHLEETQYF
TRBV18	.	TRBJ2-1	TRBD2	CASSPPGTSGNEQFF
TRBV7-2	.	TRBJ1-6	.	CASSLSMSSYNSPLHF
TRBV7-2	.	TRBJ2-6	.	CASSNQGLPGANVLTF
TRBV7-2	.	TRBJ1-6	.	CASSLDSRGYSPLHF
TRBV12-3/TRBV12-4	once	TRBJ1-2	.	CASSQTVNYGYTF
TRBV6-6	.	TRBJ2-3	TRBD2	CASSGSGISGKGHTQYF
TRBV18	.	TRBJ2-2	TRBD2	CASSPPFSGSRELFF
TRBV4-3	.	TRBJ2-2	TRBD2	CASSQVVPLTSGSGVAGELFF
TRBV19	.	TRBJ1-1	TRBD1	CASRTTGGFMNTEAFF
TRBV6-5	.	TRBJ1-1	.	CASRTTGLNTEAFF
TRBV5-1	.	TRBJ2-7	TRBD1	CASSLQGQDYEQYF
TRBV18	once	TRBJ2-2	.	CASSPLSQYPGTGELFF
TRBV18	.	TRBJ1-5	.	CASSPDASNQPQHF
TRBV7-9	once	TRBJ1-5	TRBD1	CASSFGTGVNQPQHF
TRBV2	.	TRBJ1-5	.	CASAWGMTYSNQPQHF
TRBV7-9	.	TRBJ2-1	TRBD2	CASSFVPSGSYEQFF
TRBV4-3	.	TRBJ2-1	.	CASSQDAPWRTEDNEQFF
TRBV4-1	.	TRBJ1-2	.	CASSQEGAAPEAMGYGYTF
TRBV15	.	TRBJ2-7	TRBD2	CATSRGEGLGYEQYF
TRBV18	once	TRBJ2-3	.	CASSPETDTQYF
TRBV19	few	TRBJ2-7	.	CASSRTSQYSYEQYF
TRBV3-1/TRBV3-2	few	TRBJ1-1	TRBD1	CASSRSGTGDTEAFF
TRBV2	.	TRBJ1-2	.	CASSVQGSHYGYTF
TRBV4-3	.	TRBJ2-7	.	CASSQEVRGYEQYF
TRBV19	.	TRBJ2-2	.	CASTPGVLNTGELFF
TRBV19	.	TRBJ2-2	TRBD2	CASSPTSGSTGELFF
TRBV7-2	.	TRBJ2-5	.	CASSLPWETQYF
TRBV7-6	.	TRBJ2-7	.	CASSLGSYEQYF
TRBV18	once	TRBJ1-6	TRBD1	CASSPPSSGTGNSPLHF
TRBV25-1	.	TRBJ1-2	TRBD1	CASSASRDRVFGYTF
TRBV18	.	TRBJ1-2	TRBD1	CASSPPGTGFNYGYTF
TRBV7-2	.	TRBJ2-3	TRBD1	CASSPGTGVYTQYF
TRBV29-1	.	TRBJ1-2	.	CSVAPQVYGYTF
TRBV29-1	.	TRBJ1-2	.	CSVVRRAGYGYTF
TRBV30	.	TRBJ2-1	.	CAFGWERWHEQFF
TRBV5-6	.	TRBJ2-7	.	CASSFPPQGPLGWEQYF
TRBV3-1/TRBV3-2	.	TRBJ2-7	TRBD1	CASSAGTGGLEQYF
TRBV15	.	TRBJ2-1	TRBD2	CATSRAGTSYPQFF
TRBV28	.	TRBJ1-4	.	CASVARRSNEKLFF
TRBV7-2	.	TRBJ2-5	.	CASSLGRETQYF
TRBV18	few	TRBJ1-5	TRBD1	CASSPGTGGSKQPQHF
TRBV5-5	.	TRBJ2-7	TRBD2	CASSYDGTKLEQYF
TRBV6-2/TRBV6-3	.	TRBJ1-1	TRBD1	CASSYRTGPHTEAFF
TRBV12-3/TRBV12-4	.	TRBJ1-2	.	CASSSFGSGGYTF
TRBV20-1	.	TRBJ2-5	.	CSASQDRGTQYF
TRBV6-1	once	TRBJ2-1	TRBD1	CASRAGGPYEQFF
TRBV9	few	TRBJ1-1	.	CASSPRDLQGAFF